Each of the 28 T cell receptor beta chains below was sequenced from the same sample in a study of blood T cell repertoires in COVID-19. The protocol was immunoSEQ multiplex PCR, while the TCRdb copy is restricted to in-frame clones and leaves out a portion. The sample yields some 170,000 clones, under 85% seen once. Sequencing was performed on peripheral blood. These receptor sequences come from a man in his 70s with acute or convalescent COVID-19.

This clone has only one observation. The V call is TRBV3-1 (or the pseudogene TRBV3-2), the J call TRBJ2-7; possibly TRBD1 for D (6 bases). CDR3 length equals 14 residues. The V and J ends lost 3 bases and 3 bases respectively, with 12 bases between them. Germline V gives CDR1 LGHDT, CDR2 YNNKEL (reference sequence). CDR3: CASSHALQGYEQYF. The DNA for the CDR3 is TGTGCCAGCAGCCACGCCCTACAGGGCTACGAGCAGTACTTC.

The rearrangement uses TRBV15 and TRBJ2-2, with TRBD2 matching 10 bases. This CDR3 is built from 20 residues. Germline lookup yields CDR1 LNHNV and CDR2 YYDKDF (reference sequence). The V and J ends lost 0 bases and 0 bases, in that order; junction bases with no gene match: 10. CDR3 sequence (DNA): TGTGCCACCAGCAGAGACGTCGCTAGCGGGAGTGACGCGAACACCGGGGAGCTGTTTTTT. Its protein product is CATSRDVASGSDANTGELFF. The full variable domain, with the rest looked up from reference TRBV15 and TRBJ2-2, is DAMVIQNPRYQVTQFGKPVTLSCSQTLNHNVMYWYQQKSSQAPKLLFHYYDKDFNNEADTPDNFQSRRPNTSFCFLDIRSPGLGDTAMYLCATSRDVASGSDANTGELFFGEGSRLTVL.

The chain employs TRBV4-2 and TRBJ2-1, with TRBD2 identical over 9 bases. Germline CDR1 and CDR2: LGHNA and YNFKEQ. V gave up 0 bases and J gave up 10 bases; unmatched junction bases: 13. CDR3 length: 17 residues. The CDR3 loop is CASSQDALLVAGDEQFF. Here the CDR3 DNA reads TGTGCCAGCAGCCAAGACGCTCTCCTGGTAGCGGGAGACGAGCAGTTCTTC.

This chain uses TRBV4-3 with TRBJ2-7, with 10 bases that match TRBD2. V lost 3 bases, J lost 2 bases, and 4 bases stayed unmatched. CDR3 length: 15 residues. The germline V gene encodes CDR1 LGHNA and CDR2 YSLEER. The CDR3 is CASSQSLAGPYEQYF. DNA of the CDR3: TGCGCCAGCAGCCAGTCACTAGCGGGACCCTACGAGCAGTACTTC.

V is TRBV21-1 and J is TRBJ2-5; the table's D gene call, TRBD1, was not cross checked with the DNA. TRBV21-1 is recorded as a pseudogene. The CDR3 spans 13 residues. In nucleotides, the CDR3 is TGTGCCAGCAGCTGGCAGGGTGGGGAGACCCAGTACTTC. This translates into CASSWQGGETQYF.

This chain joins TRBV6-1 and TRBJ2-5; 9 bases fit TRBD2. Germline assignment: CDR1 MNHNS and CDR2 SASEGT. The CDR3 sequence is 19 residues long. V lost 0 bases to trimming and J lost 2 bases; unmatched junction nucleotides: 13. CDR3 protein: CASSEATAGGPRYQETQYF. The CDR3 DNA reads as TGTGCCAGCAGTGAAGCAACAGCGGGGGGCCCACGTTATCAAGAGACCCAGTACTTC.

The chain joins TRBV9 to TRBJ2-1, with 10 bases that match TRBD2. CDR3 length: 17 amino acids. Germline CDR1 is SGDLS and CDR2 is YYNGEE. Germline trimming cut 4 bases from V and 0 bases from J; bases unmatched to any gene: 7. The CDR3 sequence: CASSPQASGGSYNEQFF. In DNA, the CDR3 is TGTGCCAGCAGCCCCCAGGCTAGCGGGGGCTCCTACAATGAGCAGTTCTTC.

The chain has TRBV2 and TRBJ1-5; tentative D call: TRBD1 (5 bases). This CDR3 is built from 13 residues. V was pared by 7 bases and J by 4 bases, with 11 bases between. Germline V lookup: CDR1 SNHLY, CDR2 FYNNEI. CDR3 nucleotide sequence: TGTGCCAGCACGGGGGGGGGAAATCAGCCCCAGCATTTT. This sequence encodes CASTGGGNQPQHF.

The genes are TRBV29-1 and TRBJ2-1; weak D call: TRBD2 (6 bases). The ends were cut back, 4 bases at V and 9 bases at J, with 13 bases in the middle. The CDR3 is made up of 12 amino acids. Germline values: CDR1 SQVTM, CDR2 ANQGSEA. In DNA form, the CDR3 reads TGCAGCGTTGTACCCACCGGGGGTGAGCAGTTCTTC. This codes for CSVVPTGGEQFF.

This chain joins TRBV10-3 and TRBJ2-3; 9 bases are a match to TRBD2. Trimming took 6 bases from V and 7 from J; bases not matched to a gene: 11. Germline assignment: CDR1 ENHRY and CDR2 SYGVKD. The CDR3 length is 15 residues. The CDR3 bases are TGTGCCATCAGGTCTAGCGGGGTAAACGGAAATACGCAGTATTTT. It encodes CAIRSSGVNGNTQYF.

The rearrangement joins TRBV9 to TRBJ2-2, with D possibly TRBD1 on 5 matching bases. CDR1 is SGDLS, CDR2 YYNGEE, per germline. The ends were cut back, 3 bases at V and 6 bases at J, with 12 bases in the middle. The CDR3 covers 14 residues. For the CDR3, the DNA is TGTGCCAGCAGCGGGGTCGCAGGGCCCGGGGAGCTGTTTTTT. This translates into CASSGVAGPGELFF.

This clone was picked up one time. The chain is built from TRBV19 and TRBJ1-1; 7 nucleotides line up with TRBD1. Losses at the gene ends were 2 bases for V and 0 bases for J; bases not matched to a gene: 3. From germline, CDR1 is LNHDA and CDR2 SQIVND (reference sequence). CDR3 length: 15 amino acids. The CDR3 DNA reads TGTGCCAGTAGTATACTTGGGACAGTGAACACTGAAGCTTTCTTT. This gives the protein CASSILGTVNTEAFF.

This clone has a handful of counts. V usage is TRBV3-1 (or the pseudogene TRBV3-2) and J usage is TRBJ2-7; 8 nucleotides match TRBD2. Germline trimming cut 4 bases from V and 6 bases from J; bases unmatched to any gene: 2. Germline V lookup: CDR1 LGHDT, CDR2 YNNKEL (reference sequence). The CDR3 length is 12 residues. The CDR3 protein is CASSPGGVEQYF. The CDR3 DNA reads TGTGCCAGCAGCCCGGGGGGGGTCGAGCAGTACTTC.

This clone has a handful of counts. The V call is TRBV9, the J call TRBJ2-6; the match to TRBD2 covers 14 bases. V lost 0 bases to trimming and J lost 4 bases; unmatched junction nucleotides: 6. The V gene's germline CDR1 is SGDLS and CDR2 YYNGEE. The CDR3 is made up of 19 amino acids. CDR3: CASSVEGLAGAVGANVLTF. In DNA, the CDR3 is TGTGCCAGCAGCGTAGAGGGACTAGCGGGAGCGGTGGGGGCCAACGTCCTGACTTTC. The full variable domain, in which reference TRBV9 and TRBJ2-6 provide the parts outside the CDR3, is DSGVTQTPKHLITATGQRVTLRCSPRSGDLSVYWYQQSLDQGLQFLIQYYNGEERAKGNILERFSAQQFPDLHSELNLSSLELGDSALYFCASSVEGLAGAVGANVLTFGAGSRLTVL.

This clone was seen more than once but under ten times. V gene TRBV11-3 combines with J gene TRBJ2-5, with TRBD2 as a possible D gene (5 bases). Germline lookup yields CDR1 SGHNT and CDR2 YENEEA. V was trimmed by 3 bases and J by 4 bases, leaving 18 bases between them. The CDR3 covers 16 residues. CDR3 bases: TGTGCCAGCAGCTTCTCCCCCCGATTGGGAGTAGAGACCCAGTACTTC. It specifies CASSFSPRLGVETQYF.

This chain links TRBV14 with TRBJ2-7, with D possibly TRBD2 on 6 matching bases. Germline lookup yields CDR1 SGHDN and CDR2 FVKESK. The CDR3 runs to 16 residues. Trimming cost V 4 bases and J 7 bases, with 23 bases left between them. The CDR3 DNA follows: TGTGCCAGCAGCCGATACGGGTCAGGACTAAGGGGTGAGCAGTACTTC. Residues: CASSRYGSGLRGEQYF. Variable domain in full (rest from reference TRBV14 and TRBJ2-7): EAGVTQFPSHSVIEKGQTVTLRCDPISGHDNLYWYRRVMGKEIKFLLHFVKESKQDESGMPNNRFLAERTGGTYSTLKVQPAELEDSGVYFCASSRYGSGLRGEQYFGPGTRLTVT.

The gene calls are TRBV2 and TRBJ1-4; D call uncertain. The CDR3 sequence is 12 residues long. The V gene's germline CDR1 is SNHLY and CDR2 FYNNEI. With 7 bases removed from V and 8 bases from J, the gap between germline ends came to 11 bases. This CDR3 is CASTNAREKLFF. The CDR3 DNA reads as TGTGCCAGCACCAACGCTCGGGAAAAACTGTTTTTT.

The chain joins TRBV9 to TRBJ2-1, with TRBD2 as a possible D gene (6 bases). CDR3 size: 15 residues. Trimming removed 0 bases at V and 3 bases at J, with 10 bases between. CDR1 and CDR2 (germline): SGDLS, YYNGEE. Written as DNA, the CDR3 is TGTGCCAGCAGCGTAGCGTCTAGCGACTACAATGAGCAGTTCTTC. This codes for CASSVASSDYNEQFF.

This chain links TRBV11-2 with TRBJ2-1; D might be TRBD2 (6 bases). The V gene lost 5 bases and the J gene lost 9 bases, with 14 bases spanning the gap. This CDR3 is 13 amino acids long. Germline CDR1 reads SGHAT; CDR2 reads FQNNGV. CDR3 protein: CASSPQLAGEQFF. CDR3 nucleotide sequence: TGTGCCAGCAGCCCACAACTAGCAGGTGAGCAGTTCTTC.

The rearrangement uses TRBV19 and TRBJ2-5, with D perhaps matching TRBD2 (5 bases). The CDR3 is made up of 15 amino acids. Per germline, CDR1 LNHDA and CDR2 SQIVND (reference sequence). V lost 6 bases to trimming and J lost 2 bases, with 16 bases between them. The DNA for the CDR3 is TGTGCCAGTAGGCCCCTCGGGGTTGATCAAGAGACCCAGTACTTC. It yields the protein CASRPLGVDQETQYF.

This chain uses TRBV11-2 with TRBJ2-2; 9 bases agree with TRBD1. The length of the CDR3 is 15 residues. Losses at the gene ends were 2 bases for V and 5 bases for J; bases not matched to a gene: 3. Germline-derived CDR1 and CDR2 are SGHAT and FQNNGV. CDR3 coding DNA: TGTGCCAGCAGCTTAATACAGGGGGCGACCGGGGAGCTGTTTTTT. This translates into CASSLIQGATGELFF.

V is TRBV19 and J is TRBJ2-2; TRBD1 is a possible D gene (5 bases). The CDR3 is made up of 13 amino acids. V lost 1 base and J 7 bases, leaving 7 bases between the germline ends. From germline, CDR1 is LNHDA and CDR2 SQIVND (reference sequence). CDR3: CASSIVRDGELFF. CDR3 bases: TGTGCCAGTAGTATAGTCAGGGACGGGGAGCTGTTTTTT.

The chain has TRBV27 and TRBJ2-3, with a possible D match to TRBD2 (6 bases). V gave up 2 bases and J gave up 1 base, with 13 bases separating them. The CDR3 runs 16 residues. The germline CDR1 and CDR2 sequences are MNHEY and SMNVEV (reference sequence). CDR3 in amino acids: CASSLEASVGTDTQYF. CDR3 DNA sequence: TGTGCCAGCAGTTTAGAGGCTAGCGTGGGCACAGATACGCAGTATTTT.

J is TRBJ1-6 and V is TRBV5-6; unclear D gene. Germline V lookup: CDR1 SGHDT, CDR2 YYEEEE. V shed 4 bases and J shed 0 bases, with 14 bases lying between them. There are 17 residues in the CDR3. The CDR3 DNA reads TGTGCCAGCAGCGTTGGAGACCTGAGCTCCTATAATTCACCCCTCCACTTT. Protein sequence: CASSVGDLSSYNSPLHF. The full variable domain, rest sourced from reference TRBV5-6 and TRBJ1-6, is DAGVTQSPTHLIKTRGQQVTLRCSPKSGHDTVSWYQQALGQGPQFIFQYYEEEERQRGNFPDRFSGHQFPNYSSELNVNALLLGDSALYLCASSVGDLSSYNSPLHFGNGTRLTVT.

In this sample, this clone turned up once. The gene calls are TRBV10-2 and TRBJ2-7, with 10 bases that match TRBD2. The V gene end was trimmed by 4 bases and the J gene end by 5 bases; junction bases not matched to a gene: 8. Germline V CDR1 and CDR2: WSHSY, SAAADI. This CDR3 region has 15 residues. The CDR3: CASSAGLAGVDEQYF. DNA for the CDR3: TGCGCCAGCAGTGCGGGGCTAGCGGGAGTAGACGAGCAGTACTTC.

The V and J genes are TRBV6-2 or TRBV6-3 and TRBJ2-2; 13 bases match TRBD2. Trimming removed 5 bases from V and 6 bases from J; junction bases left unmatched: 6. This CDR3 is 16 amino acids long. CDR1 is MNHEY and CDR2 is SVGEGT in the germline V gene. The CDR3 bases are TGTGCCAGCAGTCCAGGACTAGCGGGGGACGCCGGGGAGCTGTTTTTT. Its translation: CASSPGLAGDAGELFF.

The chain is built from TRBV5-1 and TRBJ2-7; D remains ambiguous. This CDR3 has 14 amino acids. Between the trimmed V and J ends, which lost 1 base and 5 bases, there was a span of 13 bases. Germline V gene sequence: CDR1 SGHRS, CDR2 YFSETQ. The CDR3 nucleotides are TGCGCCAGCAGCTTGAATTTGATCCTAAACGAGCAGTACTTC. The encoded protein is CASSLNLILNEQYF.

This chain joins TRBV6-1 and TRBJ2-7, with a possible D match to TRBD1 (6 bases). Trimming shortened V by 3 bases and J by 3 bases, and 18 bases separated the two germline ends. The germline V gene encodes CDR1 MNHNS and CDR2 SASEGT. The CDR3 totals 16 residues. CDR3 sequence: CASSERDTLNLYEQYF. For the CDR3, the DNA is TGTGCCAGCAGTGAGAGGGACACCTTAAACCTCTACGAGCAGTACTTC.